One and the same sample provided the 14 T cell receptor beta chains below, sequenced in a study of regulatory T cells in long-lasting Graves disease. iRepertoire HTBI primers and Arm-PCR of CDR3 regions built TCR beta libraries. TCRdb used MiXCR to reprocess the multiplex PCR reads, holding one entry per CDR3 protein. Here the sample spans approximately 540,000 distinct CDR3 sequences, 12% being singletons. Time point described: newly diagnosed GD, antithyroid drugs for less than 3 months. With RNA extracted from PBMCs as input, the TCR library was made. These data also featured in a second study, about T cells in Graves' hyperthyroidism and ophthalmopathy.

The sequencing used peripheral blood mononuclear cells (PBMCs), collected at new diagnosis, from a patient treated with antithyroid drugs. These receptors all stem from a woman in her thirties with Graves disease.

The table lists this clonotype with many counts. V and J are TRBV28 and TRBJ2-3; a weak D match, TRBD1 (7 bases). CDR3 size: 14 residues. V was trimmed by 5 bases and J by 4 bases, leaving 13 bases between them. Germline CDR1 reads MDHEN; CDR2 reads SYDVKM. DNA of the CDR3: TGTGCCAGCAGTCCGACAGGGAGGTCAGATACGCAGTATTTT. This gives the protein CASSPTGRSDTQYF.

This clonotype was observed a few times. The V call is TRBV5-4, the J call TRBJ1-1; D is ambiguous. CDR3 size: 15 residues. Trimming took off 2 bases at V and 1 base at J, with 12 bases between the two ends. Germline values: CDR1 SGHNT, CDR2 YYREEE (reference sequence). CDR3 loop: CASSFRTLTNTEAFF. As DNA, the CDR3 is TGTGCCAGCAGCTTTAGGACCCTAACGAACACTGAAGCTTTCTTT.

This clonotype was seen repeatedly, ten times or more. This CDR3 is CASSRGTGEGYTF. The CDR3, as DNA: TGTGCCAGCTCACGGGGAACTGGAGAAGGTTACACCTTC. The V and J genes are TRBV18 and TRBJ1-2; D gene unclear. CDR1 is KGHSH and CDR2 is LQKENI in the germline V gene. The CDR3 length is 13 residues. V lost 4 bases, J lost 11 bases, and 17 bases lay in between.

There are a few counts of this clonotype. The rearrangement joins TRBV7-2 to TRBJ2-5, with 8 bases matching TRBD2. This CDR3 comprises 15 residues. Unmatched junction bases numbered 5, after V lost 3 bases and J lost 2 bases. The germline V gene has CDR1 SGHTA and CDR2 FQGNSA. CDR3 bases: TGTGCCAGCAGCTTTAGCGGGGCACCTCAAGAGACCCAGTACTTC. This encodes CASSFSGAPQETQYF.

This clonotype was detected only a few times. No conserved phenylalanine or tryptophan ends this CDR3, so it is likely a read error. The J gene is TRBJ1-1, the V gene TRBV4-3; no clear D. CDR1 LGHNA and CDR2 YSLEER come from the germline V gene. The CDR3 contains 16 residues. V lost 2 bases, J lost 1 base, and 14 bases lay in between. CDR3 nucleotide sequence: TGCGCCAGCAGCCAAATGTTCCGAAGATGGAACACTGAAGCTTTCCTT. It translates to CASSQMFRRWNTEAFL.

The sample holds many counts of this clonotype. The CDR3 nucleotides are TGTGCCAGCAGCTCCAACAGGGGGCACAATCAGCCCCAGCATTTT. Protein product: CASSSNRGHNQPQHF. The chain couples TRBV7-2 to TRBJ1-5; 9 bases are shared with TRBD1. Per germline, CDR1 SGHTA and CDR2 FQGNSA. V shed 4 bases, J shed 3 bases, and the junction held 4 bases outside the gene matches. The CDR3 is made up of 15 amino acids.

The V call is TRBV6-1, the J call TRBJ2-4, with D perhaps TRBD1 (6 bases). The DNA end lines up better with TRBJ1-2; the J call may be wrong. The CDR3 is 14 residues long. Germline V lookup: CDR1 MNHNS, CDR2 SASEGT. This CDR3 is CASTGSRGARGYTF. CDR3 coding DNA: TGTGCCAGCACAGGTTCTCGGGGGGCCCGAGGCTACACCTTC.

This clonotype was observed a handful of times. The J gene is TRBJ2-7, the V gene TRBV20-1; 10 nucleotides align to TRBD2. The CDR3 covers 15 residues. Germline assignment: CDR1 DFQATT and CDR2 SNEGSKA (reference sequence). J gave up 4 bases and V 0 bases, and 6 bases lay outside the gene matches. The CDR3 DNA reads TGCAGTGCTAGAGATATAGCGGGAGGACGTTACGAGCAGTACTTC. It yields the protein CSARDIAGGRYEQYF.

Concerning this clonotype itself: Just one base apart from a much larger clone, this may be a read error. CDR3 nucleotides: TGTTCCAGCAGCCAAGCCGTACTAGCGGGGCCCCAGGAGACCCAGTACTTC. This sequence encodes CSSSQAVLAGPQETQYF. The chain recombines TRBV14 with TRBJ2-5; 10 bases align to TRBD2. The CDR3 has 17 residues. Germline CDR1 SGHDN, CDR2 FVKESK.

In this sample, this clonotype turned up a few times. The rearrangement joins TRBV5-1 to TRBJ1-1; perhaps TRBD1 as D (5 bases). Germline lookup yields CDR1 SGHRS and CDR2 YFSETQ. The CDR3 runs 16 residues. The V end lost 3 bases, the J end lost 1 base, and 16 bases lay between the germline ends. The CDR3 nucleotides read TGCGCCAGCAGCTCGCGGGACGTTGACGGGAACACTGAAGCTTTCTTT. It encodes CASSSRDVDGNTEAFF.

The genes are TRBV29-1 and TRBJ2-1; D ambiguous. V shed 2 bases and J shed 5 bases, with 4 bases lying between them. Looked up from germline, CDR1 is SQVTM and CDR2 is ANQGSEA. This CDR3 region has 11 residues. The CDR3, as DNA: TGCAGCGTTGAAACTGACAATGAGCAGTTCTTC. This translates into CSVETDNEQFF.

This clonotype appeared many times. This chain connects TRBV4-2 to TRBJ2-2; D call uncertain. The V end was cut by 1 base, the J end by 6 bases, with 12 bases between. This CDR3 region has 15 residues. Germline V gene lookup returns CDR1 LGHNA and CDR2 YNFKEQ. As DNA, the CDR3 is TGTGCCAGCAGCCAAGTTATCATAGGTGCCGGGGAGCTGTTTTTT. Translated, it gives CASSQVIIGAGELFF.

This clonotype was seen at least ten times. The chain couples TRBV19 to TRBJ1-5; 8 bases line up with TRBD1. Trimming removed 8 bases from V and 5 bases from J; junction bases left unmatched: 11. The V gene's germline CDR1 is LNHDA and CDR2 SQIVND (reference sequence). The CDR3 consists of 15 residues. The CDR3 loop is CASSSRTGIYQPQHF. The CDR3 DNA is TGTGCCAGTTCATCTCGGACAGGGATCTATCAGCCCCAGCATTTT.

Notes on this clonotype: This may come from a read error, since a much larger clone is one base off. This chain links TRBV6-2 or TRBV6-3 with TRBJ2-3; 7 bases map to TRBD1. The DNA matches TRBJ2-1 better at its end, which makes the J call doubtful. Germline CDR1 is MNHEY and CDR2 is SVGEGT. The CDR3 totals 13 residues. The CDR3 sequence: CASTDTGAYEQFF. DNA of the CDR3: TGTGCCAGCACCGATACAGGGGCCTACGAGCAGTTCTTC.